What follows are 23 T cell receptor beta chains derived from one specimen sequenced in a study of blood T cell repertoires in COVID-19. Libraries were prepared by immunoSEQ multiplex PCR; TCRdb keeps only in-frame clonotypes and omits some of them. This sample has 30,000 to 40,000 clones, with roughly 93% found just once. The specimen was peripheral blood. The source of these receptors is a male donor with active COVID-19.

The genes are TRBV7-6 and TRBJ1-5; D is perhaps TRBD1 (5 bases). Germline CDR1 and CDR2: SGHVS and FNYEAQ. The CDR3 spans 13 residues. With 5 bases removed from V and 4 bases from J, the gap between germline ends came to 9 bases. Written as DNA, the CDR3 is TGTGCCAGCAGCCAACAGGTTAATCAGCCCCAGCATTTT. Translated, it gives CASSQQVNQPQHF.

As DNA, the CDR3 is TGTGCCAGCAATTTGGCCCACGCCAGAAACACTGAAGCTTTCTTT. As protein: CASNLAHARNTEAFF. The chain has TRBV6-5 and TRBJ1-1, with unresolved D. V lost 7 bases to trimming and J lost 2 bases, with 17 bases between them. Germline lookup yields CDR1 MNHEY and CDR2 SVGAGI. The CDR3 has 15 amino acids.

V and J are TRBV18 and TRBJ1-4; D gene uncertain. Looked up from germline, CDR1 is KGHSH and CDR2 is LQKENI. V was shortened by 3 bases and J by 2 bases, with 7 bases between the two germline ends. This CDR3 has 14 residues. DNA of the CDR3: TGTGCCAGCTCACCGACAATGACTAATGAAAAACTGTTTTTT. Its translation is CASSPTMTNEKLFF.

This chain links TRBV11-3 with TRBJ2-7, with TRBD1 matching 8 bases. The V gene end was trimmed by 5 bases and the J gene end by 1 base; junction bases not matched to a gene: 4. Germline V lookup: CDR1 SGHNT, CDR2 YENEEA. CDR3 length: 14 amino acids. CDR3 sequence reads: CASSATGVSYEQYF. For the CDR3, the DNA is TGTGCCAGCAGCGCGACAGGGGTGTCCTACGAGCAGTACTTC.

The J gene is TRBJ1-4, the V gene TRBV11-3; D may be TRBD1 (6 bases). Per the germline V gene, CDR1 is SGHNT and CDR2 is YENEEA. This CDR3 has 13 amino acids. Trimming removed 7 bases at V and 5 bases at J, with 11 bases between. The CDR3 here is CASTGQSNEKLFF. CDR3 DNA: TGTGCCAGCACCGGACAGTCAAATGAAAAACTGTTTTTT.

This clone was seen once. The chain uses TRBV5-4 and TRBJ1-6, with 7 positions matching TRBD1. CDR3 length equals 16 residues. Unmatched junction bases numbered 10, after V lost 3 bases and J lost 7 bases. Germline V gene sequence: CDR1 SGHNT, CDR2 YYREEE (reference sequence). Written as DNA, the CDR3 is TGTGCCAGCAGCTCCTCCCCGGGACAGCTAAATTCACCCCTCCACTTT. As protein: CASSSSPGQLNSPLHF.

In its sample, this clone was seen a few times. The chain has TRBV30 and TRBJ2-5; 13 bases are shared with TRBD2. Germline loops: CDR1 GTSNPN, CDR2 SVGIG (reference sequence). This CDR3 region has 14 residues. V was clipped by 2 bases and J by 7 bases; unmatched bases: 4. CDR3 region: CAWSWTSGGRTQYF. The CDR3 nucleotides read TGTGCCTGGAGTTGGACTAGCGGGGGCCGGACCCAGTACTTC.

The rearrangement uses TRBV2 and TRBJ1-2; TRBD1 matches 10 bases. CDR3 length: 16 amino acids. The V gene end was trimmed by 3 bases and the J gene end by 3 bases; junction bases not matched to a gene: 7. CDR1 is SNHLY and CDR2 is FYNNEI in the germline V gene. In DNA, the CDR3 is TGTGCCAGCAGTGAGGGACAGGGGCGTTTGGACTATGGCTACACCTTC. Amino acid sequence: CASSEGQGRLDYGYTF.

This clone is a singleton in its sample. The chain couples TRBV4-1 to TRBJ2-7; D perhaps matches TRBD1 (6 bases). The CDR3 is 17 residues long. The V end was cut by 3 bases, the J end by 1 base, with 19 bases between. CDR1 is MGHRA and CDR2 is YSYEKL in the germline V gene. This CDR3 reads CASSQDDRFNPSYEQYF. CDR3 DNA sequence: TGCGCCAGCAGCCAGGATGACAGGTTTAACCCGTCCTACGAGCAGTACTTC.

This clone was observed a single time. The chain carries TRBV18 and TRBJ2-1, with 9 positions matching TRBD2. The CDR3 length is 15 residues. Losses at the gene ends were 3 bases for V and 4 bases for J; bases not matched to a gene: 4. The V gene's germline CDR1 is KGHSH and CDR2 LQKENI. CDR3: CASSPGAGGYNEQFF. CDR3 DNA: TGTGCCAGCTCACCTGGAGCGGGGGGTTACAATGAGCAGTTCTTC.

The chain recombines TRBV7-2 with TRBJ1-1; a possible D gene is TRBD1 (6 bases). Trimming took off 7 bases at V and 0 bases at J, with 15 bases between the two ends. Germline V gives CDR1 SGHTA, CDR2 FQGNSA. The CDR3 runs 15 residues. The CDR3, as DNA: TGTGCCAGCAACCGGGCAGGGGCTATGAACACTGAAGCTTTCTTT. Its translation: CASNRAGAMNTEAFF. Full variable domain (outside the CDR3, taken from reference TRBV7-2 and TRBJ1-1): GAGVSQSPSNKVTEKGKDVELRCDPISGHTALYWYRQSLGQGLEFLIYFQGNSAPDKSGLPSDRFSAERTGGSVSTLTIQRTQQEDSAVYLCASNRAGAMNTEAFFGQGTRLTVV.

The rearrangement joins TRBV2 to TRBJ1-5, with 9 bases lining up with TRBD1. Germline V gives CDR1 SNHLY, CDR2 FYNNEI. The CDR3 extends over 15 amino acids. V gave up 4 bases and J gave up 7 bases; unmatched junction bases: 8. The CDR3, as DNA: TGTGCCAGCAGTGTGGGGACAGGGTCTAGCCAGCCCCAGCATTTT. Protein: CASSVGTGSSQPQHF.

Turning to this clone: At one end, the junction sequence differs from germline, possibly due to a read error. The CDR3 bases are TGCAGTGCTAGAGATTCGACAGGAGTCCTCTTC. Protein: CSARDSTGVLF. The chain has TRBV20-1 and TRBJ1-2; TRBD1 is a possible D gene (6 bases). Germline V CDR1 and CDR2: DFQATT, SNEGSKA (reference sequence). CDR3 length equals 11 residues.

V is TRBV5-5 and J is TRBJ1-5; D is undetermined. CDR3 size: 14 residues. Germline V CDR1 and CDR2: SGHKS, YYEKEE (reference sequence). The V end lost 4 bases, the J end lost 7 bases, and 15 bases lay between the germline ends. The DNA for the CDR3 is TGTGCCAGCAGCCGTATTGAGACGGGACAGCCCCAGCATTTT. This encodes CASSRIETGQPQHF.

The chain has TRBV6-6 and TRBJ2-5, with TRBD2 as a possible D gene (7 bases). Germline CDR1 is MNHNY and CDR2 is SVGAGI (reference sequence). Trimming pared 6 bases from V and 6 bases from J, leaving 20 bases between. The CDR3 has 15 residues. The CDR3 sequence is CASRGGPTGIQTQYF. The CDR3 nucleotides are TGTGCCAGCAGGGGGGGGCCCACCGGGATACAGACCCAGTACTTC.

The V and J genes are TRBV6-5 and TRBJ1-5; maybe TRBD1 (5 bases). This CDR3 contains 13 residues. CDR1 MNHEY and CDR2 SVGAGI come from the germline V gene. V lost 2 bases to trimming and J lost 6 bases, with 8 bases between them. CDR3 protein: CASSYAGGQPQHF. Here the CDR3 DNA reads TGTGCCAGCAGTTACGCGGGGGGTCAGCCCCAGCATTTT.

The CDR3 DNA sequence: TGTGCCAGCAGTGACCGGCGGGAAAATGAGCAGTTCTTC. Its protein is CASSDRRENEQFF. The J gene is TRBJ2-1, the V gene TRBV6-1, with D possibly TRBD2 on 6 matching bases. Looked up from germline, CDR1 is MNHNS and CDR2 is SASEGT. Trimming removed 3 bases at V and 7 bases at J, with 10 bases between. CDR3 length: 13 amino acids.

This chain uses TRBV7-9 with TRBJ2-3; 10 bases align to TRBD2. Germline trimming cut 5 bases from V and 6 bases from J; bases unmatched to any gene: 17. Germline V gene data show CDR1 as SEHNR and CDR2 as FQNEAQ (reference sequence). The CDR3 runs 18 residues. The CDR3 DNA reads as TGTGCCAGCAGCCCCGAGGGGGGGGCTAGCGGGGGTTACGATACGCAGTATTTT. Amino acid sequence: CASSPEGGASGGYDTQYF. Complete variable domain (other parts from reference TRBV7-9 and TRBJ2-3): DTGVSQNPRHKITKRGQNVTFRCDPISEHNRLYWYRQTLGQGPEFLTYFQNEAQLEKSRLLSDRFSAERPKGSFSTLEIQRTEQGDSAMYLCASSPEGGASGGYDTQYFGPGTRLTVL.

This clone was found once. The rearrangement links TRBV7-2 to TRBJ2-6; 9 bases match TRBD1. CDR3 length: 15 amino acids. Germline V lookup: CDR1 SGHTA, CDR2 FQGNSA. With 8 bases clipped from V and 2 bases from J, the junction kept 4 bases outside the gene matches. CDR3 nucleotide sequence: TGTGCCAGCGGCAGACAGGGGGCTGGGGCCAACGTCCTGACTTTC. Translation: CASGRQGAGANVLTF. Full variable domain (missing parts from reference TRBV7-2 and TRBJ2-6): GAGVSQSPSNKVTEKGKDVELRCDPISGHTALYWYRQSLGQGLEFLIYFQGNSAPDKSGLPSDRFSAERTGGSVSTLTIQRTQQEDSAVYLCASGRQGAGANVLTFGAGSRLTVL.

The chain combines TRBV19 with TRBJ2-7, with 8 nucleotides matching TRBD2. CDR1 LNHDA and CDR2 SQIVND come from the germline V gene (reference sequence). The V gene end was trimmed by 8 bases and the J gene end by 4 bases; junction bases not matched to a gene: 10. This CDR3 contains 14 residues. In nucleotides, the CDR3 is TGTGCCAGTTCTATGACAGCGGGGGTATACGAGCAGTACTTC. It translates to CASSMTAGVYEQYF.

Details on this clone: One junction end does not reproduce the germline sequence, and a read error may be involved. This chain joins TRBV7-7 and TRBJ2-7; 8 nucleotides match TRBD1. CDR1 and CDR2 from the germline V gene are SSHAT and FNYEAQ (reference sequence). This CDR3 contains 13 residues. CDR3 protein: CASSSGQGSEQYF. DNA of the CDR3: TGTGCTAGCAGCTCAGGACAGGGCTCCGAGCAGTACTTC.

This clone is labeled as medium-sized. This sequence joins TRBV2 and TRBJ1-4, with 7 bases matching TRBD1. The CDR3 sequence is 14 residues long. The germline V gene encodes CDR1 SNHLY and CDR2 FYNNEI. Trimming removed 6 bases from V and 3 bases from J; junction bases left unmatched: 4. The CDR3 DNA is TGTGCCAGCAGAATGACAGGGTCTAATGAAAAACTGTTTTTT. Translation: CASRMTGSNEKLFF.

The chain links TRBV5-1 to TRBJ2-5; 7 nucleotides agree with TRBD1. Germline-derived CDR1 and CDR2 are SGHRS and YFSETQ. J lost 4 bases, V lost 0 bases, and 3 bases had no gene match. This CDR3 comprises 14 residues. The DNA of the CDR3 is TGCGCCAGCAGCTTGGTAGGGGGCCTAGAGACCCAGTACTTC. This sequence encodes CASSLVGGLETQYF.